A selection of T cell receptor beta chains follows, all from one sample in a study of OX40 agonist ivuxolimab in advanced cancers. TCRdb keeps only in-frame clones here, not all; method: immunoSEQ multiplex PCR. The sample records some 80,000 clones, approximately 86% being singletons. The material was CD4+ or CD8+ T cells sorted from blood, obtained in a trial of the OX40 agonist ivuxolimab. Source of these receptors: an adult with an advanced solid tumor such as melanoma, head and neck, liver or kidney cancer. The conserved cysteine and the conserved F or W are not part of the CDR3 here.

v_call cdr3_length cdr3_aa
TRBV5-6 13 ASSQSGGFTDTQY
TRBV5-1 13 ASSLRVSADSGLF
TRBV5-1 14 ASRLGLAGDQETQY
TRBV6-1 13 ATRRFRDSGNTIY
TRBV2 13 ASSPRPFGAYEQY
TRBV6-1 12 ASSAGPSNYGYT
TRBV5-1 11 ASAVGGNNEQF
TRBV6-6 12 ASRPGSVHQPQH
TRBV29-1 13 SVDGGRGSTDTQY
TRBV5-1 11 ASSLLVGETQY